This TCR beta chain was captured in a study of CD8 T cells in Susac syndrome. Study-wide results and caveats: In its TCR sequencing and HLA analysis, the study acknowledged that the number of individuals was relatively small.

On this clonotype itself: Its antigen remains unidentified.

Germline V gives CDR1 SGHNT, CDR2 YYREEE (reference sequence). The CDR3 has 14 residues. Trimming removed 0 bases at V and 3 bases at J, with 9 bases between. Roughly 0.45 to 1 ug RNA was reverse transcribed with random hexamers. A multiplex approach, immunoSEQ multiplex PCR, amplified TCR beta CDR3 across 54 Vbeta and 13 Jbeta. One entry per CDR3 protein results from TCRdb running MiXCR on the immunoSEQ multiplex PCR reads. The repertoire holds approximately 19,000 distinct CDR3 sequences, with about 95% as singletons. The chain carries TRBV5-4 and TRBJ1-2; no clear D. The source of this sequence is a human donor in good health. Sequences were obtained from CD8+ T cells from PBMCs. DNA for the CDR3: TGTGCCAGCAGCTTGGAAGGGCTCGACTATGGCTACACCTTC. This gives the protein CASSLEGLDYGYTF.